The next 17 T cell receptor beta chains were all read from a single sample in a study of blood T cell repertoires in COVID-19. Here immunoSEQ multiplex PCR was the method, and the copy in TCRdb shows in-frame clones only, minus some. The data show 250,000 to 300,000 clones, roughly 90% seen once. The material sequenced was peripheral blood. The origin of the receptors is a woman in her twenties or thirties with COVID-19, enrolled during active disease.

As DNA, the CDR3 is TGTGCCAGCAGCTTAAGGGGGGAGACTGAGCAGTTCTTC. Translation: CASSLRGETEQFF. This chain uses TRBV7-3 with TRBJ2-1, with a tentative D call TRBD2 (6 bases). Between the trimmed V and J ends, which lost 1 base and 9 bases, there was a span of 10 bases. The CDR3 totals 13 residues. The germline V gene has CDR1 SGHTA and CDR2 FQGTGA.

This clone turned up a few times. This chain joins TRBV5-1 and TRBJ2-7, with TRBD2 matching over 9 bases. Germline V gene sequence: CDR1 SGHRS, CDR2 YFSETQ. Trimming removed 6 bases from V and 3 bases from J; junction bases left unmatched: 7. The CDR3 contains 14 residues. The CDR3 is CASTVSGGSYEQYF. The DNA for the CDR3 is TGCGCCAGCACCGTTAGCGGGGGTAGCTACGAGCAGTACTTC.

The chain is built from TRBV19 and TRBJ2-6; D unclear. Trimming shortened V by 3 bases and J by 4 bases, and 10 bases separated the two germline ends. This CDR3 comprises 15 residues. Germline CDR1 LNHDA, CDR2 SQIVND (reference sequence). In DNA form, the CDR3 reads TGTGCCAGTAGTATTCCCCTACAGGGGGCCAACGTCCTGACTTTC. It translates to CASSIPLQGANVLTF.

The rearrangement links TRBV28 to TRBJ2-3; D ambiguous. Germline CDR1 and CDR2: MDHEN and SYDVKM. The CDR3 loop spans 12 amino acids. With 10 bases removed from V and 0 bases from J, the gap between germline ends came to 8 bases. CDR3 residues: CATRLSTDTQYF. DNA for the CDR3: TGTGCCACCCGGTTGAGCACAGATACGCAGTATTTT.

The CDR3 DNA sequence: TGTGCCATTGGACAGGGGGAGGTTGAAGCTTTCTTT. It is translated as CAIGQGEVEAFF. V usage is TRBV28 and J usage is TRBJ1-1; 10 positions agree with TRBD1. Per germline, CDR1 MDHEN and CDR2 SYDVKM. The trim removed 10 bases at V and 7 bases at J, leaving 6 bases unmatched. CDR3 size: 12 residues.

This clone showed up just once. V gene TRBV30 combines with J gene TRBJ1-1; D possibly corresponds to TRBD1 (6 bases). The germline CDR1 and CDR2 sequences are GTSNPN and SVGIG (reference sequence). The germline V and J ends were trimmed by 5 bases and 0 bases, with 13 bases remaining between them. The CDR3 is 14 residues long. CDR3 loop: CAWALDRLNTEAFF. DNA of the CDR3: TGTGCCTGGGCCTTAGACAGGTTGAACACTGAAGCTTTCTTT.

This rearrangement joins TRBV6-5 to TRBJ1-3; D is ambiguous. The CDR3 is 14 amino acids. Trimming took off 6 bases at V and 0 bases at J, with 9 bases between the two ends. Germline V gives CDR1 MNHEY, CDR2 SVGAGI. CDR3 DNA sequence: TGTGCCAGCAGCCTAGTGAACTCTGGAAACACCATATATTTT. Translation gives CASSLVNSGNTIYF.

This clone was picked up a small number of times. V and J are TRBV9 and TRBJ2-5, with D perhaps matching TRBD1 (7 bases). Germline values: CDR1 SGDLS, CDR2 YYNGEE. The V end was cut by 3 bases, the J end by 5 bases, with 17 bases between. The length of the CDR3 is 15 residues. This CDR3 is CASSASHPGGETQYF. CDR3 nucleotide sequence: TGTGCCAGCAGCGCCAGTCACCCAGGGGGGGAGACCCAGTACTTC. The variable domain in full, completed from reference TRBV9 and TRBJ2-5, reads DSGVTQTPKHLITATGQRVTLRCSPRSGDLSVYWYQQSLDQGLQFLIQYYNGEERAKGNILERFSAQQFPDLHSELNLSSLELGDSALYFCASSASHPGGETQYFGPGTRLLVL.

The J gene is TRBJ1-1, the V gene TRBV3-1 (or the pseudogene TRBV3-2); D is uncertain. Trimming took off 1 base at V and 4 bases at J, with 10 bases between the two ends. From germline, CDR1 is LGHDT and CDR2 YNNKEL (reference sequence). The CDR3 totals 14 residues. This chain's CDR3 is CASSQGGGSTEAFF. The CDR3 region has the DNA TGTGCCAGCAGCCAAGGCGGAGGGAGCACTGAAGCTTTCTTT.

This clone was seen a single time. The rearrangement joins TRBV6-2 or TRBV6-3 to TRBJ2-1; TRBD2 aligns across 8 bases. The CDR3 totals 16 residues. V dropped 3 bases and J dropped 2; count of bases not matched to a gene: 6. Germline CDR1 and CDR2: MNHEY and SVGEGT. CDR3 nucleotides: TGTGCCAGCAGTTATTTTGCGGGAGGTCCCTACAATGAGCAGTTCTTC. This encodes CASSYFAGGPYNEQFF.

This clone occurred once. CDR3 residues: CASSRDPGISLYEQYF. In DNA form, the CDR3 reads TGCGCCAGCAGCCGAGACCCCGGGATTTCTCTCTACGAGCAGTACTTC. The chain couples TRBV4-3 to TRBJ2-7; TRBD2 might be the D (5 bases). The V gene lost 4 bases and the J gene lost 3 bases, with 19 bases spanning the gap. Germline V gene sequence: CDR1 LGHNA, CDR2 YSLEER. This CDR3 contains 16 residues.

This clone was recorded once. V usage is TRBV6-5 and J usage is TRBJ1-1; 9 nucleotides align to TRBD1. The CDR3 length is 16 residues. Trimming at V came to 4 bases and at J to 0 bases, leaving 6 bases not matched to a gene. The V gene's germline CDR1 is MNHEY and CDR2 SVGAGI. CDR3 in DNA: TGTGCCAGCAGTTTTACAGGGGGCCTAATGAACACTGAAGCTTTCTTT. It is translated as CASSFTGGLMNTEAFF.

The rearrangement links TRBV25-1 to TRBJ2-3; 10 bases map to TRBD2. The CDR3 covers 15 residues. J lost 7 bases, V lost 4 bases, and 8 bases had no gene match. Per the germline V gene, CDR1 is MGHDK and CDR2 is SYGVNS. The chain's CDR3 is CASSGVLAGLYTQYF. The DNA for the CDR3 is TGTGCCAGCAGTGGAGTACTAGCGGGATTGTATACGCAGTATTTT.

The chain links TRBV2 to TRBJ2-5; 8 bases fit TRBD2. The CDR3 is 17 amino acids. The germline V gene encodes CDR1 SNHLY and CDR2 FYNNEI. V shed 3 bases and J 2 bases; nucleotides not matched to a gene: 11. The CDR3: CASSDIGRALSQETQYF. The CDR3 DNA follows: TGTGCCAGCAGTGACATCGGGAGGGCTTTATCGCAAGAGACCCAGTACTTC.

The chain joins TRBV28 to TRBJ2-5, with 8 bases that match TRBD1. This CDR3 has 14 amino acids. The V gene end was trimmed by 5 bases and the J gene end by 9 bases; junction bases not matched to a gene: 11. Germline CDR1 is MDHEN and CDR2 is SYDVKM. Here the CDR3 reads CASSTGTGMRAQYF. The CDR3 DNA reads TGTGCCAGCAGTACCGGGACAGGCATGAGAGCCCAGTACTTC.

V gene TRBV6-5 combines with J gene TRBJ1-2; tentative D call: TRBD1 (6 bases). The V gene lost 6 bases and the J gene lost 6 bases, with 14 bases spanning the gap. The germline V gene encodes CDR1 MNHEY and CDR2 SVGAGI. This CDR3 has 13 residues. The CDR3 sequence is CASSRTGFHGYTF. The DNA for the CDR3 is TGTGCCAGCAGCCGAACAGGGTTCCATGGCTACACCTTC.

V usage is TRBV29-1 and J usage is TRBJ1-4; no clear D gene. The CDR3 extends over 16 amino acids. V lost 4 bases and J 4 bases, leaving 19 bases between the germline ends. Germline V gene sequence: CDR1 SQVTM, CDR2 ANQGSEA. This CDR3 reads CSVVRGPGLHNEKLFF. CDR3 nucleotides: TGCAGCGTTGTTAGAGGGCCGGGCTTGCATAATGAAAAACTGTTTTTT.